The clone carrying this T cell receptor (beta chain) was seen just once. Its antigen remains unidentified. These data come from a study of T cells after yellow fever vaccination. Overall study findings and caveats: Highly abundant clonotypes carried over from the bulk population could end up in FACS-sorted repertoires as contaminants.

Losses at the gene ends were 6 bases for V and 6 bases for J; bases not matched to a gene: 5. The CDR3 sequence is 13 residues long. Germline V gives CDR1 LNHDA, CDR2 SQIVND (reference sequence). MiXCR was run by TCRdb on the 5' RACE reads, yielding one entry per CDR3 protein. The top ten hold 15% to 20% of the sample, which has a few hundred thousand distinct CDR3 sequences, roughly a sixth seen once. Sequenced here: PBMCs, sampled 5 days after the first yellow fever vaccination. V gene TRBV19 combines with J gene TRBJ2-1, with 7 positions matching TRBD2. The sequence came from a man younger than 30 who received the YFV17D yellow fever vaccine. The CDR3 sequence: CASRVRGINEQFF. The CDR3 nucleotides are TGTGCCAGTAGGGTGCGGGGGATCAATGAGCAGTTCTTC.